This record covers a single T cell receptor (beta chain). Donors were systemically healthy Caucasian individuals from Russia aged 6 to 90 years. These data are taken from a study of blood T cells in healthy people across ages. Primed by a sample-barcoded 5' primer and a J-beta primer mix, a second PCR proceeded for about 7 to 11 cycles. There were at least 3 million CDR3-containing paired-end reads obtained from each sample. One entry per CDR3 protein results from TCRdb running MiXCR on the 5' RACE reads. The sample has 700,000 or so distinct CDR3 sequences; approximately 22% are singletons. The junction had 3 bases not matched to a gene; V was cut back by 1 base and J by 3 bases. The CDR3 is 14 residues long. The germline gives CDR1 SGHNT, CDR2 YENEEA.

This receptor was obtained from an older man in good health. The source material was blood. The J gene is TRBJ2-7, the V gene TRBV11-3, with TRBD1 identical over 7 bases. DNA for the CDR3: TGTGCCAGCAGCTTAGCCCCAGGGGGCTACGAGCAGTACTTC. This sequence encodes CASSLAPGGYEQYF.